What follows are 10 T cell receptor beta chains derived from one specimen sequenced in a study of CD8 T cells in Susac syndrome. Random hexamers were used to reverse transcribe an amount of about 0.5 to 1 ug RNA. Each CDR3 protein gets one entry after TCRdb re-called the immunoSEQ multiplex PCR reads with MiXCR. Of under 200,000 distinct CDR3 sequences in the sample, around 94% are singletons; the top ten hold about 0.13%. The sample comprised CD4+ T cells from PBMCs. Receptors originate from a human donor in good health.

The V and J genes are TRBV25-1 and TRBJ2-6; 9 positions match TRBD1. J was trimmed by 6 bases and V by 5 bases; bases with no gene match: 5. This CDR3 is 15 amino acids long. The germline V gene has CDR1 MGHDK and CDR2 SYGVNS. CDR3 DNA sequence: TGTGCCAGCAGTACAGGGGGCGCAGAGGCCAACGTCCTGACTTTC. Its protein is CASSTGGAEANVLTF. The full variable domain, rest sourced from reference TRBV25-1 and TRBJ2-6, is EADIYQTPRYLVIGTGKKITLECSQTMGHDKMYWYQQDPGMELHLIHYSYGVNSTEKGDLSSESTVSRIRTEHFPLTLESARPSHTSQYLCASSTGGAEANVLTFGAGSRLTVL.

The V and J genes are TRBV7-9 and TRBJ2-3; 10 bases are a match to TRBD1. Trimming took 3 bases from V and 4 from J; bases not matched to a gene: 1. CDR3 size: 14 residues. Germline-derived CDR1 and CDR2 are SEHNR and FQNEAQ (reference sequence). The chain's CDR3 is CASSLTGGADTQYF. The CDR3 nucleotides read TGTGCCAGCAGCTTGACAGGGGGCGCAGATACGCAGTATTTT.

This chain links TRBV2 with TRBJ2-3; D unresolved. The germline V gene encodes CDR1 SNHLY and CDR2 FYNNEI. This CDR3 is built from 11 residues. Trimming shortened V by 8 bases and J by 5 bases, and 8 bases separated the two germline ends. The CDR3 region is CASRYQDTQYF. The CDR3 DNA follows: TGTGCCAGCCGTTATCAAGATACGCAGTATTTT.

The chain couples TRBV3-1 to TRBJ2-1, with a weak D call TRBD2 (5 bases). Germline CDR1 is LGHDT and CDR2 is YNNKEL (reference sequence). The CDR3 contains 14 residues. V gave up 5 bases and J gave up 7 bases, with 15 bases separating them. CDR3 amino acids: CASSYILEGNEQFF. The CDR3 DNA follows: TGTGCCAGCAGCTATATACTAGAAGGGAATGAGCAGTTCTTC.

The rearrangement joins TRBV15 to TRBJ1-5; tentatively, D is TRBD1 (5 bases). This CDR3 comprises 14 residues. The germline gives CDR1 LNHNV, CDR2 YYDKDF (reference sequence). V was cut by 5 bases and J by 7 bases, with 15 bases left in between. CDR3 loop: CATSLPQGGQPQHF. DNA of the CDR3: TGTGCCACCAGCTTACCCCAGGGAGGCCAGCCCCAGCATTTT.

The J gene is TRBJ1-4, the V gene TRBV30; 8 bases are a match to TRBD1. V dropped 0 bases and J dropped 3; count of bases not matched to a gene: 3. Looked up from germline, CDR1 is GTSNPN and CDR2 is SVGIG (reference sequence). This CDR3 region has 15 residues. The CDR3 nucleotides read TGTGCCTGGAGTGTCTCGACAGGGGCTAATGAAAAACTGTTTTTT. It encodes CAWSVSTGANEKLFF.

The V and J genes are TRBV20-1 and TRBJ1-6; D is ambiguous. Per germline, CDR1 DFQATT and CDR2 SNEGSKA (reference sequence). Trimming pared 4 bases from V and 8 bases from J, leaving 12 bases between. The CDR3 consists of 13 residues. The CDR3 DNA is TGCAGTGCTAAACAGCCAGCCGATTCACCCCTCCACTTT. Amino acid sequence: CSAKQPADSPLHF.

This clonotype appeared a few times. The chain employs TRBV7-9 and TRBJ2-7; possibly TRBD1 for D (5 bases). The germline gives CDR1 SEHNR, CDR2 FQNEAQ (reference sequence). The CDR3 runs 14 residues. Trimming removed 1 base at V and 4 bases at J, with 11 bases between. The CDR3 nucleotides read TGTGCCAGCAGCTTAGTGCCAGGGAAATACGAGCAGTACTTC. Translating gives CASSLVPGKYEQYF. Supplemented by reference TRBV7-9 and TRBJ2-7, the full variable domain reads DTGVSQNPRHKITKRGQNVTFRCDPISEHNRLYWYRQTLGQGPEFLTYFQNEAQLEKSRLLSDRFSAERPKGSFSTLEIQRTEQGDSAMYLCASSLVPGKYEQYFGPGTRLTVT.

The chain is built from TRBV29-1 and TRBJ2-5; TRBD2 might be the D (5 bases). Trimming pared 7 bases from V and 1 base from J, leaving 13 bases between. Per germline, CDR1 SQVTM and CDR2 ANQGSEA. This CDR3 is built from 13 residues. DNA of the CDR3: TGCAGCGCCTCTCCGGGGATCCAAGAGACCCAGTACTTC. This encodes CSASPGIQETQYF.

The rearrangement links TRBV3-1 to TRBJ1-2, with TRBD1 matching over 8 bases. V was clipped by 3 bases and J by 8 bases; unmatched bases: 2. This CDR3 has 12 residues. Per the germline V gene, CDR1 is LGHDT and CDR2 is YNNKEL (reference sequence). This CDR3 reads CASSQTGEGYTF. In DNA form, the CDR3 reads TGTGCCAGCAGCCAGACAGGGGAAGGCTACACCTTC. Full variable domain (remainder filled in from reference TRBV3-1 and TRBJ1-2): DTAVSQTPKYLVTQMGNDKSIKCEQNLGHDTMYWYKQDSKKFLKIMFSYNNKELIINETVPNRFSPKSPDKAHLNLHINSLELGDSAVYFCASSQTGEGYTFGSGTRLTVV.